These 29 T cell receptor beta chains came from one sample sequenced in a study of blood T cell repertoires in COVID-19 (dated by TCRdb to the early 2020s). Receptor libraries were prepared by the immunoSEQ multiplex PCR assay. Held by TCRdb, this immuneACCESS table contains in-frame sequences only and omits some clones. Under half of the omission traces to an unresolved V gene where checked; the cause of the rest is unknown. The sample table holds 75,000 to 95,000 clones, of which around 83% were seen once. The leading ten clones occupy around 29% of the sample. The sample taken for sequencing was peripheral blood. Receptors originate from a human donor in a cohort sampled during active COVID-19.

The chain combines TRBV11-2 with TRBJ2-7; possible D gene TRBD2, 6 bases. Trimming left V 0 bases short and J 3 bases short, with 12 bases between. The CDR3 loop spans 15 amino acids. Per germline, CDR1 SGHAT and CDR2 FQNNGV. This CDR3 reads CASSLDRVGGYEQYF. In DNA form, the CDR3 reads TGTGCCAGCAGCTTAGATCGGGTGGGGGGCTACGAGCAGTACTTC.

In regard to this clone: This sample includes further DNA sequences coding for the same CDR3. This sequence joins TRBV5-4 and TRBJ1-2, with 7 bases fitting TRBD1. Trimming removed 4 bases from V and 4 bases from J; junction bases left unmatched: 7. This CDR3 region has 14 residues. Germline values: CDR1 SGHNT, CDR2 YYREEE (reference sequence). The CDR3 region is CASSPTPGGYGYTF. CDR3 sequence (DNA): TGTGCCAGCAGCCCCACTCCAGGGGGCTATGGCTACACCTTC.

In DNA, the CDR3 is TGTGCCAGCAGCTTGGAGGACTCTTCCTACAATGAGCAGTTCTTC. Translation: CASSLEDSSYNEQFF. J is TRBJ2-1 and V is TRBV5-4, with a weak D call TRBD2 (5 bases). V was pared by 0 bases and J by 1 base, with 8 bases between. The CDR3 has 15 amino acids. Germline CDR1 reads SGHNT; CDR2 reads YYREEE (reference sequence).

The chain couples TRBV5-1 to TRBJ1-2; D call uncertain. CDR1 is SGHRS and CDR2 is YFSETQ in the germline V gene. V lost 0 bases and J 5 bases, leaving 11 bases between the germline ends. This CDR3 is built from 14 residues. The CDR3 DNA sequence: TGCGCCAGCAGCTTGGAGCGGGGAGGGTATGGCTACACCTTC. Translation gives CASSLERGGYGYTF. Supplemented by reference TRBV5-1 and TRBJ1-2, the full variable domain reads KAGVTQTPRYLIKTRGQQVTLSCSPISGHRSVSWYQQTPGQGLQFLFEYFSETQRNKGNFPGRFSGRQFSNSRSEMNVSTLELGDSALYLCASSLERGGYGYTFGSGTRLTVV.

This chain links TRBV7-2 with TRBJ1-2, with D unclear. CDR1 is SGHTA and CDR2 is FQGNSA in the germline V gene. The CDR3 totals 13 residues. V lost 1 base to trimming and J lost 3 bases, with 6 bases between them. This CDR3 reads CASSLDTDYGYTF. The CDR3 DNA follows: TGTGCCAGCAGCTTAGACACCGACTATGGCTACACCTTC. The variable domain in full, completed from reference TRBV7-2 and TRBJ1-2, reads GAGVSQSPSNKVTEKGKDVELRCDPISGHTALYWYRQSLGQGLEFLIYFQGNSAPDKSGLPSDRFSAERTGGSVSTLTIQRTQQEDSAVYLCASSLDTDYGYTFGSGTRLTVV.

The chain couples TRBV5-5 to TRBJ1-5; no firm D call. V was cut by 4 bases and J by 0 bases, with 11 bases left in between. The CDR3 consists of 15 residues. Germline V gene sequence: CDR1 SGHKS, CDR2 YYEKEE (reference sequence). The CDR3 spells CASSADPFSNQPQHF. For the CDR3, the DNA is TGTGCCAGCAGCGCAGATCCCTTTAGCAATCAGCCCCAGCATTTT. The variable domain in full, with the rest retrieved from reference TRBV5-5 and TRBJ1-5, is DAGVTQSPTHLIKTRGQQVTLRCSPISGHKSVSWYQQVLGQGPQFIFQYYEKEERGRGNFPDRFSARQFPNYSSELNVNALLLGDSALYLCASSADPFSNQPQHFGDGTRLSIL.

The CDR3 DNA is TGTGCCAGCAGCTCGGGATTTAATCAGCCCCAGCATTTT. Translation gives CASSSGFNQPQHF. V and J are TRBV5-6 and TRBJ1-5; D call uncertain. Germline V gives CDR1 SGHDT, CDR2 YYEEEE. Trimming stripped 3 bases from V and 4 bases from J, with 8 bases between. The CDR3 loop spans 13 amino acids. Together with reference TRBV5-6 and TRBJ1-5, the CDR3 gives the full variable domain: DAGVTQSPTHLIKTRGQQVTLRCSPKSGHDTVSWYQQALGQGPQFIFQYYEEEERQRGNFPDRFSGHQFPNYSSELNVNALLLGDSALYLCASSSGFNQPQHFGDGTRLSIL.

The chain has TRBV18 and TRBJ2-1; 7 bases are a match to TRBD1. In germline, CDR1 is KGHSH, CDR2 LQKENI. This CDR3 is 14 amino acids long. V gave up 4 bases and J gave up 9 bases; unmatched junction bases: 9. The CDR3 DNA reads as TGTGCCAGCTCACTGGACAGGCCCCATACTGAGCAGTTCTTC. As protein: CASSLDRPHTEQFF.

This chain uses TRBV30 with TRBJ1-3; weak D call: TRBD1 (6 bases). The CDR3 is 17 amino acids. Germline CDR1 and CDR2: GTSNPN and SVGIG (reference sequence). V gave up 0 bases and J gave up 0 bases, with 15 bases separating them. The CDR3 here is CAWSVPDSKVSGNTIYF. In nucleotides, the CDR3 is TGTGCCTGGAGTGTACCGGACAGTAAAGTCTCTGGAAACACCATATATTTT.

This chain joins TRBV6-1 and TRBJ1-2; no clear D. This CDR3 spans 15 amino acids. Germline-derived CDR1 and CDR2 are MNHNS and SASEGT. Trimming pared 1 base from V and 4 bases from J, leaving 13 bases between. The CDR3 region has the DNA TGTGCCAGCAGTGAAGGGACTACGGCCCTCTATGGCTACACCTTC. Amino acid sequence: CASSEGTTALYGYTF.

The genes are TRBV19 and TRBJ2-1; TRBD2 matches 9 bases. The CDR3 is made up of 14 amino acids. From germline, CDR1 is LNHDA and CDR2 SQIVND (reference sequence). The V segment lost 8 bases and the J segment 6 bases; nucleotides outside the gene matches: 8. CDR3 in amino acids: CASQPSGGSNEQFF. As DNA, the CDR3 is TGTGCCAGTCAACCCAGCGGGGGGTCCAATGAGCAGTTCTTC. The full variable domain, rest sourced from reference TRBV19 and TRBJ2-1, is DGGITQSPKYLFRKEGQNVTLSCEQNLNHDAMYWYRQDPGQGLRLIYYSQIVNDFQKGDIAEGYSVSREKKESFPLTVTSAQKNPTAFYLCASQPSGGSNEQFFGPGTRLTVL.

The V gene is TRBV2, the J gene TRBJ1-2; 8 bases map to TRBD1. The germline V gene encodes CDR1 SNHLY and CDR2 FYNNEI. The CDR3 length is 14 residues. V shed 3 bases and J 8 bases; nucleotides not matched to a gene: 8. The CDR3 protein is CASSETGVLLGYTF. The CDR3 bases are TGTGCCAGCAGTGAGACAGGGGTACTTTTGGGCTACACCTTC.

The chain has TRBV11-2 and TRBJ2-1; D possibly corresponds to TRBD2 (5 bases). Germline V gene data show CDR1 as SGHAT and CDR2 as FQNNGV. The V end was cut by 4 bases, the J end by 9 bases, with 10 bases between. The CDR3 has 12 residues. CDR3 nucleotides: TGTGCCAGCAGCTCCGGAGGAGTTGAGCAGTTCTTC. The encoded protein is CASSSGGVEQFF.

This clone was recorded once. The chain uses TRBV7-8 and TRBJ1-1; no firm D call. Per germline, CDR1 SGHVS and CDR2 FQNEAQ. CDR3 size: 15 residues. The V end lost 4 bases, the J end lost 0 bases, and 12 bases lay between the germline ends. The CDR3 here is CASSYRSTLNTEAFF. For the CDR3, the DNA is TGTGCCAGCAGCTACCGATCGACACTGAACACTGAAGCTTTCTTT.

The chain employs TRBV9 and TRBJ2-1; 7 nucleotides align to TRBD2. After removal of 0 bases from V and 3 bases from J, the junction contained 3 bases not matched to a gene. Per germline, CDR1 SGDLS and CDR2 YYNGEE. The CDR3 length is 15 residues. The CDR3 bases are TGTGCCAGCAGCGTAGTGGCGGGGGACTACAATGAGCAGTTCTTC. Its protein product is CASSVVAGDYNEQFF.

The CDR3 DNA reads TGTGCCTGGAGCCCCTCCCAGCAAGAGACCCAGTACTTC. Translation: CAWSPSQQETQYF. This chain links TRBV30 with TRBJ2-5; D ambiguous. The CDR3 totals 13 residues. The germline V gene encodes CDR1 GTSNPN and CDR2 SVGIG (reference sequence). V was cut by 3 bases and J by 2 bases, with 10 bases left in between.

The CDR3 DNA sequence: TGTGCCAGCAGCTTATTCAAGGGATACGGGGTAGACAATGAGCAGTTCTTC. Translation gives CASSLFKGYGVDNEQFF. The rearrangement links TRBV7-9 to TRBJ2-1, with D tentatively TRBD2 (5 bases). The CDR3 totals 17 residues. The germline gives CDR1 SEHNR, CDR2 FQNEAQ (reference sequence). Deletions cut 2 bases from V and 5 bases from J, with 19 bases between.

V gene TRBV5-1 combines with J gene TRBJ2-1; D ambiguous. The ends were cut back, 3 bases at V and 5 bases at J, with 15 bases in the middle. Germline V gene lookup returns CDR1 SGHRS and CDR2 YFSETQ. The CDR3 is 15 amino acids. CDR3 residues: CASSSTSGTHNEQFF. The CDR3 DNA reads TGCGCCAGCAGCTCAACCTCAGGCACACACAATGAGCAGTTCTTC.

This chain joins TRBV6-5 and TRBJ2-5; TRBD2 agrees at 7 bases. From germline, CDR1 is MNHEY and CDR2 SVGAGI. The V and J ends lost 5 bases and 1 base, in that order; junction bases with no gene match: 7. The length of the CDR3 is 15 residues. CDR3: CASSTFGTTQETQYF. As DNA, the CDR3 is TGTGCCAGCAGTACCTTTGGGACTACCCAAGAGACCCAGTACTTC.

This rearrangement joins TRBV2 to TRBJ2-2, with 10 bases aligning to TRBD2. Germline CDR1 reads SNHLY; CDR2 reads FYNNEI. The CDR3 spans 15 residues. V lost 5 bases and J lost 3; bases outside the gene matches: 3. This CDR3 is CASSKRGGYTGELFF. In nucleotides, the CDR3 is TGTGCCAGCAGTAAGCGGGGGGGCTACACCGGGGAGCTGTTTTTT.

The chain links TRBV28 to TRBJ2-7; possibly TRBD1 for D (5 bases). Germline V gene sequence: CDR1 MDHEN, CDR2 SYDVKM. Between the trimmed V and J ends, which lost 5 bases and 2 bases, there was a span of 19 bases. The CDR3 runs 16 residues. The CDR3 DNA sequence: TGTGCCAGCAGTAGTTACGTGAAGGGGATTACCTACGAGCAGTACTTC. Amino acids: CASSSYVKGITYEQYF.

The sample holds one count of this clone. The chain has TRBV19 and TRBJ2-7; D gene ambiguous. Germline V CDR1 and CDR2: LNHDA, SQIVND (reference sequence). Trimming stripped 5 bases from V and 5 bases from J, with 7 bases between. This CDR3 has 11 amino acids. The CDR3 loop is CASSYMDEQYF. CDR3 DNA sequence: TGTGCCAGTAGTTACATGGACGAGCAGTACTTC.

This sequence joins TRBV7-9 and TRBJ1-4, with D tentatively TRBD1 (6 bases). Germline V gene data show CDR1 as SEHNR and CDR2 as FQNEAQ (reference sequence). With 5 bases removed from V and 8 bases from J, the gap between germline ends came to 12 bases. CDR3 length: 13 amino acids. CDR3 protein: CASSRRGQEKLFF. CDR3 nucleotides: TGTGCCAGCAGCCGACGAGGACAGGAAAAACTGTTTTTT. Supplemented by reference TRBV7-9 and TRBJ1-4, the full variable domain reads DTGVSQNPRHKITKRGQNVTFRCDPISEHNRLYWYRQTLGQGPEFLTYFQNEAQLEKSRLLSDRFSAERPKGSFSTLEIQRTEQGDSAMYLCASSRRGQEKLFFGSGTQLSVL.

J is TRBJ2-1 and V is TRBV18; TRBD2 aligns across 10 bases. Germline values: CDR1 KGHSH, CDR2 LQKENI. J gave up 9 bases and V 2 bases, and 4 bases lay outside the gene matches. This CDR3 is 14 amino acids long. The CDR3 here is CASSPFSGGGEQFF. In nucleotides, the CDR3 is TGTGCCAGCTCACCATTCAGCGGGGGGGGTGAGCAGTTCTTC.

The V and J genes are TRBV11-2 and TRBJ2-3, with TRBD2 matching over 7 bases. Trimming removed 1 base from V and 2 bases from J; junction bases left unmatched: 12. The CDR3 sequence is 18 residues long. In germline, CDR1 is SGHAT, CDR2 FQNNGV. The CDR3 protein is CASSLARGVRPPTDTQYF. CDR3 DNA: TGTGCCAGCAGCTTAGCTCGGGGGGTCCGGCCCCCCACAGATACGCAGTATTTT.

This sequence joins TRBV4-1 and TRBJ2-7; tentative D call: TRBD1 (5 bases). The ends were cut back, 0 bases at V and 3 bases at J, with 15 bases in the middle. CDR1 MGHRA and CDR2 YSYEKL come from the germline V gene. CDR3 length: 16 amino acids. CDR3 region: CASSQDQGRAGYEQYF. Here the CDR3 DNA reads TGCGCCAGCAGCCAAGATCAAGGCAGGGCTGGCTACGAGCAGTACTTC.

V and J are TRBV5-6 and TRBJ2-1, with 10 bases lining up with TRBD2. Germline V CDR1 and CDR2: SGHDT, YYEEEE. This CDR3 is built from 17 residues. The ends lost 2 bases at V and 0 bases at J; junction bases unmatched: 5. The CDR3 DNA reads TGTGCCAGCAGCTTCGGGGGACTAGCGAGCTCCTACAATGAGCAGTTCTTC. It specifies CASSFGGLASSYNEQFF. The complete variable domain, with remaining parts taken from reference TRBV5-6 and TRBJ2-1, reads DAGVTQSPTHLIKTRGQQVTLRCSPKSGHDTVSWYQQALGQGPQFIFQYYEEEERQRGNFPDRFSGHQFPNYSSELNVNALLLGDSALYLCASSFGGLASSYNEQFFGPGTRLTVL.

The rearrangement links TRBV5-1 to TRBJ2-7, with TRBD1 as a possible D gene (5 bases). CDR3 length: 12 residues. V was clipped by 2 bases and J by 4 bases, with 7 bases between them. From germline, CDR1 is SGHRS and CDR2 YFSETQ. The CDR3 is CASSFQGYEQYF. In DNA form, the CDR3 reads TGCGCCAGCAGCTTTCAGGGTTACGAGCAGTACTTC.

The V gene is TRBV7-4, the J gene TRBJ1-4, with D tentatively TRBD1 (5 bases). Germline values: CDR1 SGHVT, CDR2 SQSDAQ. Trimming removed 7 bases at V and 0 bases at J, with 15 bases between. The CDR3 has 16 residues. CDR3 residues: CASNAGHPSTNEKLFF. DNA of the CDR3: TGTGCCAGCAACGCAGGGCACCCCTCAACTAATGAAAAACTGTTTTTT.